Listed here is a single T cell receptor (beta chain). Its antigen is not yet known. There are no base qualities to consult, and no much larger clone falls within one base. Sequences ENHRY (CDR1) and SYGVKD (CDR2) are obtained from the germline V gene. The CDR3, from cysteine to phenylalanine, totals 14 residues. Of all the DNA, just the CDR3 is kept, 42 bases in frame from base 1. Trimmed from V: 5 bases; trimmed from J: 7 bases; junction bases lacking a gene match: 9. This sample stems from a study of blood T cell repertoires in COVID-19 (dated by TCRdb to 2018 to 2020). About the investigation overall: The collaborator samples originated in the United States, Italy and Spain and spanned the acute and convalescent phases of COVID-19. The prospective study material was composed of cDNA or gDNA derived from T cells, B-cell-depleted T cells, or PBMCs. Subjects who had been exposed to COVID-19, were actively infected with it, or had recovered from it provided the deeply sampled blood TCRbeta repertoires that made up the dataset. A freely available public database, intended as a resource for researchers studying the immune response to SARS-CoV-2, is where the repertoires were released. Samples were obtained from the ongoing ImmuneRACE study (first 160 participants) and from about 1,300 subjects provided by 6 global collaborators. The sample metadata nearly always contained a de-identified subject ID, COVID-19 status, age in years and sex. HLA class I and class II types, where available, came from metadata supplied by the sample provider rather than from assay-based typing.

The study at large found these results: Clinical and demographic metadata were provided uncurated, with the amount varying by source and participant.

The immunoSEQ Assay, a bias-controlled multiplex PCR, was used to amplify TCRbeta CDR3 regions from genomic DNA. Processing in the source paper ran as follows. The number of nucleated cells in each sample was estimated by amplification of reference gene primers within the assay. To quantify the absolute abundance of each unique TCRbeta CDR3 rearrangement, sequence reads were collapsed and filtered. For each sample, productive Simpson clonality was calculated by taking the square root of Simpson's diversity index across productive rearrangements. TCRdb provides this immuneACCESS table in a form limited to in-frame rearrangements. Some clones are lacking; in checked studies, under half of them reflect an unresolved V gene, and why the rest are absent is not known. V, J and clone size derive from that table, while D and trimming were established from the DNA sequence. Recorded for this sample are roughly 80,000 clones; more than 70% of them occurred a single time. The ten largest clones represent approximately 16% of the sample.

The collaborating institutions used their own protocols to collect whole blood in K2EDTA tubes. For TCRbeta analysis, collaborators shipped samples in one of three forms: frozen whole blood, isolated PBMCs, or DNA extracted from either of those sample types. Specimen: peripheral blood. The receptor was isolated from a man in his 70s with active or convalescent COVID-19. The chain links TRBV10-3 with TRBJ2-7; TRBD1 lines up with 9 middle nucleotides. This receptor carries the CDR3 CAISRQQGAGEQYF. In nucleotide form, the sequence is TGTGCCATCAGTCGCCAACAGGGGGCGGGTGAGCAGTACTTC.